The text below deals with one TCR beta chain. TCRdb processed the RT-PCR reads anew with MiXCR; each CDR3 protein has one entry. The sample consists of about 700,000 distinct CDR3 sequences, approximately 15% of them appearing once. CDR3 length equals 16 residues. The junction had 3 bases not matched to a gene; V was cut back by 0 bases and J by 2 bases. CDR1 and CDR2 (germline): LGHNA, YNFKEQ. The chain recombines TRBV4-2 with TRBJ2-1; 8 bases are a match to TRBD2. Material for sequencing was memory CD4+ T cells from blood. This receptor was taken from a female donor in good health, serving as a healthy control. DNA of the CDR3: TGTGCCAGCAGCCAAGATCTAGCGGGTCCCTACAATGAGCAGTTCTTC. It encodes CASSQDLAGPYNEQFF.